Sequencing of this TCR beta chain was carried out in a study of cytomegalovirus exposure and HLA in healthy donors. Whole-study findings and limits: Trimming of TCR beta V- and J-genes showed a link, identified in a later analysis, to a missense DCLRE1C variant. Analysis performed later showed TCR beta chains linked to HLA being more clonally expanded than equally common others.

13 Jbeta primers and 60 Vbeta primers were used for the PCR. TCRdb keeps only in-frame clones here, not all; method: immunoSEQ multiplex PCR. The sample includes 150,000 to 200,000 clones, around 84% of them seen just once. V trimming: 5 bases; J trimming: 9 bases; junction bases outside the gene matches: 6. The CDR3 is 15 amino acids. CDR1 and CDR2 (germline): SGHVS, FNYEAQ. This clone was detected only a few times. Its target is not known. The source material was PBMCs. This TCR came from a middle-aged woman in good health and CMV-seronegative. This chain joins TRBV7-6 and TRBJ1-6, with 11 bases lining up with TRBD1. The CDR3 spells CASSDGQGASSPLHF. The CDR3 DNA reads TGTGCCAGCAGCGACGGACAGGGGGCGTCTTCACCCCTCCACTTT.